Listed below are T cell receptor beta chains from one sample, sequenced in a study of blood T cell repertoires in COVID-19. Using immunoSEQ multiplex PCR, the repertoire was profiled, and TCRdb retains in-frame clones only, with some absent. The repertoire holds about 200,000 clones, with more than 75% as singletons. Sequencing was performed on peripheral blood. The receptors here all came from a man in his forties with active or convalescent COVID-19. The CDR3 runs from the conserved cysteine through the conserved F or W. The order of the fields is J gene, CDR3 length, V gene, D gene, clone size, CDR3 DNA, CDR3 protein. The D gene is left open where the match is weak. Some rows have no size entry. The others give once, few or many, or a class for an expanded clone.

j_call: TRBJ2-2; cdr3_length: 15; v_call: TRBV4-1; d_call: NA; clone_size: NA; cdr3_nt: TGCGCCAGCAGGGTGGCAAGCGACAACACCGGGGAGCTGTTTTTT; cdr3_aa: CASRVASDNTGELFF
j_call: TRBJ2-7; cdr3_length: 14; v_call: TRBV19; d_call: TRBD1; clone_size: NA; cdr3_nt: TGTGCCAGTAGGGCGACGGGGACAGGTTACGAGCAGTACTTC; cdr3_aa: CASRATGTGYEQYF
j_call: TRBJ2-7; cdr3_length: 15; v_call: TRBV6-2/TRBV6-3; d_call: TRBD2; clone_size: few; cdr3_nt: TGTGCCAGCAGTTGGCCTAGCGGGAGTAAAGACGAGCAGTACTTC; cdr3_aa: CASSWPSGSKDEQYF
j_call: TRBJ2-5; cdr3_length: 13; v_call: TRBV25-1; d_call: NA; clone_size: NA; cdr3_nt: TGTGCCAGCAGTGAATGGGCCCGGGAGACCCAGTACTTC; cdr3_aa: CASSEWARETQYF
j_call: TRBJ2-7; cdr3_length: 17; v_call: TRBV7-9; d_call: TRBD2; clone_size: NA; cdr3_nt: TGTGCCAGCAGCTTAGTAACTAGCGGGAGGGCATCCTACGAGCAGTACTTC; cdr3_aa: CASSLVTSGRASYEQYF
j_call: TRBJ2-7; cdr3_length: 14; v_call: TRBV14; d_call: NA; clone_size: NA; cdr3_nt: TGTGCCAGCAGCACAGGTTTCAACCTCTACGAGCAGTACTTC; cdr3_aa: CASSTGFNLYEQYF
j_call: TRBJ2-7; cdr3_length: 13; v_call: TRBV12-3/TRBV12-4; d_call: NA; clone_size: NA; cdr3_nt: TGTGCCAGTTCGAGAGTTCCTTCCTACGAGCAGTACTTC; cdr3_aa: CASSRVPSYEQYF
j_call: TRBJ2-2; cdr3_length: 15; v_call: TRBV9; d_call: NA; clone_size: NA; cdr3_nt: TGTGCCAGCAGCGTACAACAGGGAAACACCGGGGAGCTGTTTTTT; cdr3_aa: CASSVQQGNTGELFF
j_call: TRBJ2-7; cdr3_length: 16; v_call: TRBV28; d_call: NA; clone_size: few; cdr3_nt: TGTGCCAGCAGTTTGTATTCCTCACAGGTGGAGAGCGAGCAGTACTTC; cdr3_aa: CASSLYSSQVESEQYF
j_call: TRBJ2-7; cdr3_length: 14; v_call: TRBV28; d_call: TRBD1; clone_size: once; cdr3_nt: TGTGCCAGCGCATTCACAGGGGGCGCTGAAGAGCAGTACTTC; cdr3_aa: CASAFTGGAEEQYF
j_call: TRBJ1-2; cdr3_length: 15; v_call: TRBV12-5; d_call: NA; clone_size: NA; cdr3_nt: TGTGCTAGTGGTTGGGAGGGGGGCTTGCCCTATGGCTACACCTTC; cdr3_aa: CASGWEGGLPYGYTF
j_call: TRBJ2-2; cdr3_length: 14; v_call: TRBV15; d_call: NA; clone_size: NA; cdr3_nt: TGTGCCACCAGCAGACGTAGAGGGACCGGGGAGCTGTTTTTT; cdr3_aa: CATSRRRGTGELFF
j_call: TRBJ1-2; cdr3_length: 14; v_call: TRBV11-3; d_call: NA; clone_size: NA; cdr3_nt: TGTGCCAGCAGCTTAGACCTCGGGAACTATGGCTACACCTTC; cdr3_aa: CASSLDLGNYGYTF
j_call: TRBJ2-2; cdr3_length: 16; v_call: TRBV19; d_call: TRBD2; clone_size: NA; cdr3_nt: TGTGCCAGTAGTATACTAGCGGGAGTAGACACCGGGGAGCTGTTTTTT; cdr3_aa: CASSILAGVDTGELFF
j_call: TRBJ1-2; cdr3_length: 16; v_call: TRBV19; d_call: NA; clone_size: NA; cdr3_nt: TGTGCCAGTAGTATAGATCTAGGACTGCCGGATTATGGCTACACCTTC; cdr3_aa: CASSIDLGLPDYGYTF
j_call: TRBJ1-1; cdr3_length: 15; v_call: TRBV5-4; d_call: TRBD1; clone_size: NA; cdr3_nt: TGTGCCAGCAGCCAACAGGGGCAGGCGAACACTGAAGCTTTCTTT; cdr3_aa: CASSQQGQANTEAFF
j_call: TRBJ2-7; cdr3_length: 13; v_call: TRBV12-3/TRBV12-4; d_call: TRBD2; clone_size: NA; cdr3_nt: TGTGCCAGCAGTACGACTAGCCCCTACGAGCAGTACTTC; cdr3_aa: CASSTTSPYEQYF
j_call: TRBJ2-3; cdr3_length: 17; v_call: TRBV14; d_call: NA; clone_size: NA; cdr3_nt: TGTGCCAGCAGCCAAGAATCCGGGAGAAGGGGCACAGATACGCAGTATTTT; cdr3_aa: CASSQESGRRGTDTQYF
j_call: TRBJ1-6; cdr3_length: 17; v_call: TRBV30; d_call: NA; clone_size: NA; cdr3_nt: TGTGCCTGGAGTGTACCTTCCCGGAGCTCCTATAATTCACCCCTCCACTTT; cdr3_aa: CAWSVPSRSSYNSPLHF
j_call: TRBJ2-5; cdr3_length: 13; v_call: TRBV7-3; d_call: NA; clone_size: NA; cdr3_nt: TGTGCCAGCAGCTTGAGCTTCGGGGAGACCCAGTACTTC; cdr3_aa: CASSLSFGETQYF
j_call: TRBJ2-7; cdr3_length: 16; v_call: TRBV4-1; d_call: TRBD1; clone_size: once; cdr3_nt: TGCGCCAGCAGCCAAGATGGGGGACAGGGGGCCTACGAGCAGTACTTC; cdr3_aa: CASSQDGGQGAYEQYF
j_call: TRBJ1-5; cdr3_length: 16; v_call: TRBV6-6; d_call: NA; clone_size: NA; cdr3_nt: TGTGCCAGCATTTGGGGAGCGGCAGGGGGCAATCAGCCCCAGCATTTT; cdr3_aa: CASIWGAAGGNQPQHF
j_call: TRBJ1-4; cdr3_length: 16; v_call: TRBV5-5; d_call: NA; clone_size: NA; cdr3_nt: TGTGCCAGCAGCTTGGAATGGGGGGGCACCGGGGAAAAACTGTTTTTT; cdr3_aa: CASSLEWGGTGEKLFF
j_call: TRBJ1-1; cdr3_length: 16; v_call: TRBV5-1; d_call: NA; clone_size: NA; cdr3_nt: TGCGCCAGCAGCTTGGTGGGCTCTGTTGGCAACACTGAAGCTTTCTTT; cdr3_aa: CASSLVGSVGNTEAFF
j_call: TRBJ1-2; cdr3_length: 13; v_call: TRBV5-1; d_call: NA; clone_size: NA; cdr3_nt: TGCGCCAGCAGCTTGGACAGTCTGGATGGCTACACCTTC; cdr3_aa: CASSLDSLDGYTF
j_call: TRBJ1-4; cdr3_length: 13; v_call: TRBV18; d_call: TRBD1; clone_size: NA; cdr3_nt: TGTGCCAGCCGTAGGGGGCTTAATGAAAAACTGTTTTTT; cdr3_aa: CASRRGLNEKLFF
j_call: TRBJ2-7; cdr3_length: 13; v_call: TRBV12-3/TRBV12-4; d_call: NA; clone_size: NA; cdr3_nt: TGTGCCAGCAGCCCCTCGCGGCTCTACGAGCAGTACTTC; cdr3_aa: CASSPSRLYEQYF
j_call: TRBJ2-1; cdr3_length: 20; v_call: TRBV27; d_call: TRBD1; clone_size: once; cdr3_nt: TGTGCCAGCAGTTCGATTCCCGGGACAGGGCCTCTGAGCTCCTACAATGAGCAGTTCTTC; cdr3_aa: CASSSIPGTGPLSSYNEQFF
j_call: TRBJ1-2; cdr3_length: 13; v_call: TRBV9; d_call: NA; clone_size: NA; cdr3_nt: TGTGCCAGCAGCGTTAAGTCGGGCTATGGCTACACCTTC; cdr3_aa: CASSVKSGYGYTF
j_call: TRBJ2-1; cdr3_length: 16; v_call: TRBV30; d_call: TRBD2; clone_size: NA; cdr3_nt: TGTGCCTGGAGTGCCGGCAAAGCGGGGATCTACAATGAGCAGTTCTTC; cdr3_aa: CAWSAGKAGIYNEQFF
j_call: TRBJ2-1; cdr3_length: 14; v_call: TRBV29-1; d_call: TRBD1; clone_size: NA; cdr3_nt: TGCAGCGTGGACAGGGGCAGGGGCTACAATGAGCAGTTCTTC; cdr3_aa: CSVDRGRGYNEQFF
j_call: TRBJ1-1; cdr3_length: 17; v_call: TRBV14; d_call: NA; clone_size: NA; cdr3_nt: TGTGCCAGCAGCCAACGAGCCTTTTACCAGGAGAACACTGAAGCTTTCTTT; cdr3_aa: CASSQRAFYQENTEAFF
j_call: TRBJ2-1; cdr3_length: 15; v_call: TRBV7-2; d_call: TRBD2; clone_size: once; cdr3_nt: TGTGCCAGCAGCTTAGACGCGGGACTAAGTAATGAGCAGTTCTTC; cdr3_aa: CASSLDAGLSNEQFF
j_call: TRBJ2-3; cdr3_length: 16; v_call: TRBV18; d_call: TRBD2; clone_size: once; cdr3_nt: TGTGCCAGCTCACTACAAGCGGGGGGTTCGACGGATACGCAGTATTTT; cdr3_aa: CASSLQAGGSTDTQYF
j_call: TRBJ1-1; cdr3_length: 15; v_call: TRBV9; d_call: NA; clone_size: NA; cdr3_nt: TGTGCCAGCAGCGTAGTGTCAGGGTTGAACACTGAAGCTTTCTTT; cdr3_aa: CASSVVSGLNTEAFF
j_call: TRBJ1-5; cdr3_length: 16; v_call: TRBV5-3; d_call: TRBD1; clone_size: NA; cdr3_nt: TGTGCCAGAAGCTCCACGAGGACAGGGATTTATCAGCCCCAGCATTTT; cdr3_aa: CARSSTRTGIYQPQHF
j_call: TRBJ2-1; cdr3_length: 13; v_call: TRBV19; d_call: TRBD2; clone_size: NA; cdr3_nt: TGTGCCAGTAGGGAACTAGCGGGAGATGAGCAGTTCTTC; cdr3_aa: CASRELAGDEQFF
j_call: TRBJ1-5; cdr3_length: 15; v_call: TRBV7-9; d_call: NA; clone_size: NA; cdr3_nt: TGTGCCAGCAGCCCCTCTGGGGCGGGGGATCAGCCCCAGCATTTT; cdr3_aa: CASSPSGAGDQPQHF
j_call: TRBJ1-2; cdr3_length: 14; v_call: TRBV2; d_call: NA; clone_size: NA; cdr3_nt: TGTGCCAGCAGTGAGACCGGGGTTAACTATGGCTACACCTTC; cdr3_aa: CASSETGVNYGYTF
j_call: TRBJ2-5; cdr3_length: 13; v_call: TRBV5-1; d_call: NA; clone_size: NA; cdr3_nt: TGCGCCAGCAGCTTTACACTAGAGGAGACCCAGTACTTC; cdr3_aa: CASSFTLEETQYF
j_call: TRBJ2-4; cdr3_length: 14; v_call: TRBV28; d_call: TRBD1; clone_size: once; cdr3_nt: TGTGCCAGCAGTTTGTCGGGACAGACCCACATTCAGTACTTC; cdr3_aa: CASSLSGQTHIQYF
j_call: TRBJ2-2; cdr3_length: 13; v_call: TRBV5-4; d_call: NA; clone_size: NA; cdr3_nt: TGTGCCAGCAGCAACCCCGGGGGCGGGGAGCTGTTTTTT; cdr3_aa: CASSNPGGGELFF
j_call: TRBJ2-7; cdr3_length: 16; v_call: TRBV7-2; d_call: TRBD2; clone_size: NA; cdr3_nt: TGTGCCAGCAGCCCCCGACTAGCGGGGTTAACCTACGAGCAGTACTTC; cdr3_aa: CASSPRLAGLTYEQYF
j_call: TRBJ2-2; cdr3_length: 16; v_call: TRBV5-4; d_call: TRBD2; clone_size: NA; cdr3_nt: TGTGCCAGCAGCCGCTGGGCTAGCGGTACGGGCGGGGAGCTGTTTTTT; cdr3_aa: CASSRWASGTGGELFF
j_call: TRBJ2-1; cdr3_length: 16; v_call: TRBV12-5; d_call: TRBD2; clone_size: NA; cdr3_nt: TGTGCTAGTGGACGCGAACTAGCGGGGGGGTACAATGAGCAGTTCTTC; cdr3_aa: CASGRELAGGYNEQFF
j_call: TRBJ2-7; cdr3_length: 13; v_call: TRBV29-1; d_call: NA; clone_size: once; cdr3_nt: TGCAGCGTTGGTCCAGGGCCACCCTACGAGCAGTACTTC; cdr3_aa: CSVGPGPPYEQYF
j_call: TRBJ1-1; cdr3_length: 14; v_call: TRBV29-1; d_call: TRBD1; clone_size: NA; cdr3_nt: TGCAGCGTCCACGACAGGGGAGACGGCACTGAAGCTTTCTTT; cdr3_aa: CSVHDRGDGTEAFF